This T cell receptor (beta chain) was retrieved from a study of cytotoxic CD8 clonotypes in ibrutinib-treated CLL. Study in general: Response material was collected after a median about 11 months of treatment, range 6 to 36.

CDR3 length: 23 residues. V lost 1 base, J lost 0 bases, and 15 bases stayed unmatched. Germline loops: CDR1 LNHDA, CDR2 SQIVND (reference sequence). Study results and caveats: The study found clonality rose at ibrutinib response, then fell toward baseline at progression. Sample timing was unmatched between remission and later-progressing patients; lymph nodes unstudied.

Cryopreserved PBMCs supplied roughly 2.1 micrograms of genomic DNA for TCR beta libraries. Produced via immunoSEQ multiplex PCR; TCRdb's table is partial and in-frame only. The repertoire consists of over 150,000 clones, with around three quarters occurring once and the leading ten covering under 15%. Concerning this clone: Its antigen is undetermined.

This TCR derives from a human donor with chronic lymphocytic leukemia. This rearrangement joins TRBV19 to TRBJ2-1, with 16 bases that match TRBD2. The source was PBMCs, collected after 24 months of ibrutinib treatment. CDR3 sequence reads: CASSIVFSGLAGGTMGSYNEQFF. The CDR3 DNA follows: TGTGCCAGTAGTATAGTGTTCTCGGGACTAGCGGGAGGGACGATGGGCTCCTACAATGAGCAGTTCTTC.